One sample yielded the 3 T cell receptor beta chains listed below, sequenced in a study of a mutant IDH1 vaccine in newly diagnosed glioma. The time point was: week 23, last vaccination. Every vaccine dose comprised 300 ug of mutant IDH1 20-mer peptide plus topical imiquimod. Which antigens these TCRs recognize remains unknown. TCRdb keeps only in-frame clones here, not all; method: immunoSEQ multiplex PCR. Found here are tens of thousands of clones, approximately 82% of them singletons; the top ten hold around 13%. Source: PBMCs, taken from a glioma patient whose treatment included an IDH1 peptide vaccine. Receptors were obtained from a man between 25 and 39 years old with glioma.

The gene calls are TRBV29-1 and TRBJ2-1; perhaps TRBD2 as D (5 bases). This CDR3 region has 13 residues. V lost 2 bases to trimming and J lost 0 bases, with 5 bases between them. CDR1 is SQVTM, CDR2 ANQGSEA, per germline. The CDR3 DNA reads as TGCAGCGTTGAAACTAGCTCCTACAATGAGCAGTTCTTC. Amino acid sequence: CSVETSSYNEQFF.

This chain uses TRBV9 with TRBJ1-2, with 9 bases that match TRBD1. There are 13 residues in the CDR3. Germline values: CDR1 SGDLS, CDR2 YYNGEE. The J segment lost 8 bases and the V segment lost 4 bases, leaving 6 bases of the junction unmatched. This CDR3 reads CASSPWTGEGYTF. CDR3 sequence (DNA): TGTGCCAGCAGCCCCTGGACAGGGGAGGGCTACACCTTC.

This chain connects TRBV30 to TRBJ2-7, with D possibly matching TRBD2 (6 bases). Trimming shortened V by 0 bases and J by 2 bases, and 8 bases separated the two germline ends. Germline CDR1 reads GTSNPN; CDR2 reads SVGIG (reference sequence). The CDR3 spans 13 residues. The CDR3 DNA follows: TGTGCCTGGAGTGTGGGCGGGACCTACGAGCAGTACTTC. This sequence encodes CAWSVGGTYEQYF.